This TCR beta chain was captured by sequencing in a study of T cell responses to AZD1222 COVID-19 vaccine. In regard to this clone: The antigen remains unidentified.

Libraries were prepared by immunoSEQ multiplex PCR; TCRdb keeps only in-frame clonotypes and omits some of them. In the table there are fewer than 200,000 clones, 85% to 95% of which are singletons. Study-wide results and limits: It was only a handful of AZD1222 recipients who were seropositive at baseline.

With V trimmed by 3 bases and J by 3 bases, 5 bases remained unmatched. This CDR3 comprises 14 residues. Germline CDR1 and CDR2: LNHDA and SQIVND (reference sequence). This receptor was taken from an adult in good health. Sequences were derived from peripheral blood, sampled on day 0 of AZD1222 vaccination. The chain joins TRBV19 to TRBJ2-7, with 7 bases that match TRBD1. In nucleotides, the CDR3 is TGTGCCAGTAGTATTGGGACAGCCATCTACGAGCAGTACTTC. This codes for CASSIGTAIYEQYF.